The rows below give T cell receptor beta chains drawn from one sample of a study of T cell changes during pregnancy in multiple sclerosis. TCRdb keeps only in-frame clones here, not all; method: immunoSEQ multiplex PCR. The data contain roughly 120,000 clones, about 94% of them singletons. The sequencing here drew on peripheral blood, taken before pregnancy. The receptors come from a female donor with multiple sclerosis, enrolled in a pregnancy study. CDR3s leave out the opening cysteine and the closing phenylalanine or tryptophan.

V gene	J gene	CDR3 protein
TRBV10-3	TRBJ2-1	ATGLAGTSAEQF
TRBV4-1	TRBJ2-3	ASSAAGSREDTQY
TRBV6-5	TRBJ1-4	ASSYGGSNEKLF
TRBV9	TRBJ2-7	ASSATDSYEQY
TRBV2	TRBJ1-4	ASSVAATGKLF
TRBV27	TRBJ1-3	ASSLRGYGDTIY
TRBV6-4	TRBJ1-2	ARPGTYYGYT
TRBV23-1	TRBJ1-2	ASSRPSWRGYT
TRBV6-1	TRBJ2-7	ASSELFYYEQY
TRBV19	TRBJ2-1	ATLKGLAGGGGEQF
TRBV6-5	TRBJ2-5	ASSYVVGGGKETQY
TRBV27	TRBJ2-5	ASSGRWGAQY
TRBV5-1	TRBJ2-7	ASSPVGGTYEQY
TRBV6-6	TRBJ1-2	ASSYGQGYDGYT
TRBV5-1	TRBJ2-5	ASSTRTSGGETQY
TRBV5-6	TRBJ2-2	ASSHTSGGGELF
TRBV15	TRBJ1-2	ATSRDLAVNYGYT
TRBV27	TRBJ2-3	ASSFYGIRSDTQY
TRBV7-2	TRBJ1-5	ASSWTRNQPQH
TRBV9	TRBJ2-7	ASGGDRGPSYEQY
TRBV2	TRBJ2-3	ASSAGQSSTDTQY
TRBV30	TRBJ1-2	AWWERGHYGYT
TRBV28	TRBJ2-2	ASIVREGYGELF
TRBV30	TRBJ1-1	AWRHGTFEAF
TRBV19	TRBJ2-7	ASSYPQGLNEQY
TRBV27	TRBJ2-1	ASSLRGRDEQF
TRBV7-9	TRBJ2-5	ASSGGGEETQY
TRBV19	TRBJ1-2	ASSKPGQGRLGGYT
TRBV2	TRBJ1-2	ASSEAGPRGGTNYGYT
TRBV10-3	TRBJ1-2	AISESIREGYT
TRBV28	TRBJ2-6	ASKISGRISGANVLT
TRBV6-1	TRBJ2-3	ASSALAGGVDTQY
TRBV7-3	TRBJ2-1	ASSLEAASYNEQF
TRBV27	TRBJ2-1	ASSDSGTSRTNEQF
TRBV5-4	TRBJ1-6	ASSSGGVRNSPLH
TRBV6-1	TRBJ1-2	ASSFTGNYGYT
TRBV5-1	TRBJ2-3	ASGLAGGADTQY
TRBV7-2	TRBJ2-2	ASSSIYRDSVNTGELF
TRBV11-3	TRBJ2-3	ASSLGETSTDTQY
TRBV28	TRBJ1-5	ASSLSRVPNQPQH